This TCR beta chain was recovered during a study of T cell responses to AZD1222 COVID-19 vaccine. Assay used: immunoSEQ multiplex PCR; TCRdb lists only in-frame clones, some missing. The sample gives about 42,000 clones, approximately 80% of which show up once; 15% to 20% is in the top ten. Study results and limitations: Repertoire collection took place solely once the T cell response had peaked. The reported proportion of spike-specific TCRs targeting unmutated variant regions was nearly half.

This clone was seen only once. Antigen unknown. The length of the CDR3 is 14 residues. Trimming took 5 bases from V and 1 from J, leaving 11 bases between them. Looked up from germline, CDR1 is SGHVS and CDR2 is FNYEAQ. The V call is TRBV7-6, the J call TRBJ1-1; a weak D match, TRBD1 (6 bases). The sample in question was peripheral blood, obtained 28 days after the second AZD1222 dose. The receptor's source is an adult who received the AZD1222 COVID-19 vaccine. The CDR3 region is CASSTRDKNTEAFF. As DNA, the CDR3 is TGTGCCAGCAGCACCCGGGACAAGAACACTGAAGCTTTCTTT. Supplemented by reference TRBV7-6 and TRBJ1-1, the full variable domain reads GAGVSQSPRYKVTKRGQDVALRCDPISGHVSLYWYRQALGQGPEFLTYFNYEAQQDKSGLPNDRFSAERPEGSISTLTIQRTEQRDSAMYRCASSTRDKNTEAFFGQGTRLTVV.